This T cell receptor beta chain was identified during a study of T cells in women clearing cervical HPV infection. Whole-study context: Women with histologically confirmed HPV16-related CIN3 or worse, 2 with invasive cancer, served as cases. Case blood drawn at lesion detection; control blood after infection cleared.

The repertoire was sequenced with immunoSEQ multiplex PCR; TCRdb's copy has only in-frame clones and lacks some. Its table records 42,000 or so clones. The study, taken as a whole, reports: Repertoire richness, not evenness, was significantly elevated in CIN3+ cases versus controls.

Notes on this clone: Antigen unknown.

The receptor was isolated from a woman between 18 and 69 years old with a cervical HPV16 infection that either progressed to CIN3+ or cleared (not recorded which). The sample taken for sequencing was blood buffy coat.

The CDR3 bases that were read are TGTGCCAGCAGCCCCTACCGGAGGGGGCAGGAGACC. Its protein product is CASSPYRRGQET. The full CDR3 sequence reads CASSPYRRGQETQYF. This chain links TRBV7-3 with TRBJ2-5, with D maybe TRBD1 (7 bases). The read comes to an end 3 residues before the CDR3 does, leaving the germline J gene to fill in the end. Trimming cost V 5 bases and J 5 bases, with 18 bases left between them. The CDR3 spans 15 residues. Germline loops: CDR1 SGHTA, CDR2 FQGTGA.